One sample yielded the 25 T cell receptor beta chains listed below, sequenced in a study of Ad26.COV2.S vaccination and SARS-CoV-2 variants. The treatment is: roughly 19 received Ad26.COV2.S at low or high dose, single or two shots; 5 received placebo; per-sample allocation not given. The samples date from day 63 after the first vaccine or placebo injection. Sequenced by immunoSEQ multiplex PCR; TCRdb stores in-frame clones only, minus some. In the table there are about 400,000 clones, 70% to 90% of which are singletons. Sample: peripheral blood, taken in a trial of Ad26.COV2.S vaccine versus placebo. The origin of the receptors is a person between 18 and 60 years old who received the Ad26.COV2.S COVID-19 vaccine or a placebo.

This clone was picked up a small number of times. The chain has TRBV2 and TRBJ1-6; D is possibly TRBD1 (5 bases). The germline V gene has CDR1 SNHLY and CDR2 FYNNEI. The germline V and J ends were trimmed by 3 bases and 4 bases, with 10 bases remaining between them. The CDR3 loop spans 15 amino acids. CDR3 nucleotide sequence: TGTGCCAGCAGTGATTTCAGGGATTATAATTCACCCCTCCACTTT. Amino acids: CASSDFRDYNSPLHF.

The J gene is TRBJ1-4, the V gene TRBV5-1, with D hard to call. Germline V gene sequence: CDR1 SGHRS, CDR2 YFSETQ. The CDR3 totals 16 residues. Trimming took off 0 bases at V and 0 bases at J, with 9 bases between the two ends. This CDR3 is CASSLARLTTNEKLFF. The DNA of the CDR3 is TGCGCCAGCAGCTTGGCCAGATTAACAACTAATGAAAAACTGTTTTTT.

The V and J genes are TRBV19 and TRBJ2-3; perhaps TRBD2 as D (6 bases). V dropped 6 bases and J dropped 3 bases, with 19 bases sitting between them. CDR3 length equals 16 residues. CDR1 is LNHDA and CDR2 is SQIVND in the germline V gene (reference sequence). CDR3 DNA sequence: TGTGCCAGTAGACCTAGGGCGGGGACGATGACAGATACGCAGTATTTT. Protein sequence: CASRPRAGTMTDTQYF.

The CDR3 here is CASTGGGGHFDGYTF. CDR3 nucleotides: TGTGCCAGCACCGGCGGTGGCGGACACTTTGATGGCTACACCTTC. The chain is built from TRBV5-5 and TRBJ1-2; possibly TRBD1 for D (5 bases). The CDR3 extends over 15 amino acids. Germline V CDR1 and CDR2: SGHKS, YYEKEE (reference sequence). V was trimmed by 6 bases and J by 6 bases, leaving 21 bases between them.

The genes are TRBV27 and TRBJ2-2; possibly TRBD1 for D (6 bases). Trimming pared 5 bases from V and 3 bases from J, leaving 13 bases between. The germline CDR1 and CDR2 sequences are MNHEY and SMNVEV (reference sequence). The CDR3 totals 15 residues. The CDR3 region is CASSPETGDTGELFF. The CDR3 coding sequence is TGTGCCAGCAGTCCAGAGACAGGCGACACCGGGGAGCTGTTTTTT.

This chain connects TRBV5-6 to TRBJ2-4; the D gene is possibly TRBD2 (6 bases). V shed 4 bases and J shed 4 bases, with 15 bases lying between them. The CDR3 runs 15 residues. Germline loops: CDR1 SGHDT, CDR2 YYEEEE. Written as DNA, the CDR3 is TGTGCCAGCAGCGAGGTTGGCGGGGCAAAAAACATTCAGTACTTC. Translated, it gives CASSEVGGAKNIQYF.

The rearrangement uses TRBV27 and TRBJ1-2; TRBD1 might be the D (5 bases). CDR3 length equals 15 residues. V was shortened by 0 bases and J by 4 bases, with 12 bases between the two germline ends. Germline CDR1 MNHEY, CDR2 SMNVEV (reference sequence). The CDR3 DNA reads as TGTGCCAGCAGTTTATCGCCGACGGGGACCTATGGCTACACCTTC. Translated: CASSLSPTGTYGYTF.

The chain has TRBV13 and TRBJ1-2; D is unresolved. CDR1 PRHDT and CDR2 FYEKMQ come from the germline V gene (reference sequence). With 0 bases removed from V and 1 base from J, the gap between germline ends came to 6 bases. CDR3 length: 14 residues. DNA of the CDR3: TGTGCCAGCAGCTTAGGCAGACTTAACTATGGCTACACCTTC. This translates into CASSLGRLNYGYTF.

In DNA, the CDR3 is TGCAGTGCTAGTCGCCAGAGCTATGGCTACACCTTC. It is translated as CSASRQSYGYTF. The genes are TRBV20-1 and TRBJ1-2; no definite D call. This CDR3 region has 12 residues. CDR1 DFQATT and CDR2 SNEGSKA come from the germline V gene (reference sequence). V was pared by 3 bases and J by 4 bases, with 9 bases between.

The chain uses TRBV6-1 and TRBJ2-2; D is unresolved. The germline CDR1 and CDR2 sequences are MNHNS and SASEGT. The CDR3 loop spans 15 amino acids. Between the trimmed V and J ends, which lost 1 base and 6 bases, there was a span of 12 bases. CDR3: CASSEGVSNPGELFF. CDR3 sequence (DNA): TGTGCCAGCAGTGAAGGTGTCTCAAATCCCGGGGAGCTGTTTTTT.

DNA for the CDR3: TGTGCCAGCAGCCAACGGGCTGGTTCACCCCTCCACTTT. Amino acid sequence: CASSQRAGSPLHF. V usage is TRBV3-1 (or the pseudogene TRBV3-2) and J usage is TRBJ1-6; D is unresolved. V was shortened by 2 bases and J by 9 bases, with 8 bases between the two germline ends. The CDR3 has 13 residues. Germline CDR1 reads LGHDT; CDR2 reads YNNKEL (reference sequence).

The chain's CDR3 is CATSRNDAILTGGASEKLFF. The CDR3 DNA reads as TGTGCCACCAGCAGAAACGATGCAATTCTAACAGGGGGTGCTAGTGAAAAACTGTTTTTT. The V gene is TRBV15, the J gene TRBJ1-4; 8 nucleotides align to TRBD1. V gave up 2 bases and J gave up 7 bases; unmatched junction bases: 21. This CDR3 region has 20 residues. Per germline, CDR1 LNHNV and CDR2 YYDKDF (reference sequence).

Note on this clone: This CDR3 is also generated by other DNA sequences in the sample. The chain combines TRBV5-1 with TRBJ2-2, with D perhaps given as TRBD1 or TRBD2 (5 bases each). The germline V and J ends were trimmed by 2 bases and 3 bases, with 8 bases remaining between them. Per germline, CDR1 SGHRS and CDR2 YFSETQ. The CDR3 has 14 amino acids. CDR3 protein: CASSFGGDTGELFF. The CDR3 DNA follows: TGCGCCAGCAGCTTTGGGGGAGACACCGGGGAGCTGTTTTTT.

The chain carries TRBV5-4 and TRBJ1-1, with TRBD1 matching over 7 bases. Per the germline V gene, CDR1 is SGHNT and CDR2 is YYREEE (reference sequence). The J segment lost 8 bases and the V segment lost 4 bases, leaving 8 bases of the junction unmatched. CDR3 length: 13 amino acids. This CDR3 reads CASSARDSVEAFF. CDR3 in DNA: TGTGCCAGCAGCGCCCGGGACAGCGTAGAAGCTTTCTTT.

The chain is built from TRBV15 and TRBJ1-4; D is unclear. CDR3 length: 17 residues. Germline CDR1 LNHNV, CDR2 YYDKDF (reference sequence). Between the trimmed V and J ends, which lost 0 bases and 2 bases, there was a span of 13 bases. In DNA form, the CDR3 reads TGTGCCACCAGCAGAGACGAGTCGGTCCGGACTAATGAAAAACTGTTTTTT. Protein sequence: CATSRDESVRTNEKLFF.

This chain connects TRBV5-6 to TRBJ1-1, with 8 bases matching TRBD1. Germline CDR1 SGHDT, CDR2 YYEEEE. CDR3 length equals 14 residues. V lost 4 bases, J lost 6 bases, and 8 bases stayed unmatched. The chain's CDR3 is CASSIGTGPSEAFF. The CDR3 DNA sequence: TGTGCCAGCAGCATCGGGACAGGCCCGTCTGAAGCTTTCTTT. The full variable domain, with the rest looked up from reference TRBV5-6 and TRBJ1-1, is DAGVTQSPTHLIKTRGQQVTLRCSPKSGHDTVSWYQQALGQGPQFIFQYYEEEERQRGNFPDRFSGHQFPNYSSELNVNALLLGDSALYLCASSIGTGPSEAFFGQGTRLTVV.

V gene TRBV6-5 combines with J gene TRBJ2-7; a possible D gene is TRBD2 (6 bases). The V end lost 5 bases, the J end lost 6 bases, and 14 bases lay between the germline ends. The V gene's germline CDR1 is MNHEY and CDR2 SVGAGI. This CDR3 is 13 amino acids long. The CDR3 sequence: CASSPRGGVEQYF. In nucleotides, the CDR3 is TGTGCCAGCAGTCCTCGAGGAGGGGTCGAGCAGTACTTC.

The chain combines TRBV19 with TRBJ1-5, with a tentative D call TRBD1 (5 bases). Looked up from germline, CDR1 is LNHDA and CDR2 is SQIVND (reference sequence). This CDR3 is built from 14 residues. The V end lost 8 bases, the J end lost 3 bases, and 14 bases lay between the germline ends. CDR3 amino acids: CASSPGGFNQPQHF. The CDR3 DNA reads TGTGCCAGTTCCCCCGGGGGTTTCAATCAGCCCCAGCATTTT.

This rearrangement joins TRBV15 to TRBJ2-7, with 7 bases aligning to TRBD1. In germline, CDR1 is LNHNV, CDR2 YYDKDF (reference sequence). V lost 0 bases to trimming and J lost 5 bases; unmatched junction nucleotides: 7. This CDR3 contains 15 residues. Here the CDR3 reads CATSRDRGGRNEQYF. DNA of the CDR3: TGTGCCACCAGCAGAGACCGAGGGGGCAGAAACGAGCAGTACTTC.

The chain links TRBV5-1 to TRBJ2-3; TRBD2 agrees at 8 bases. The CDR3 is 16 amino acids. V dropped 0 bases and J dropped 0; count of bases not matched to a gene: 3. Per the germline V gene, CDR1 is SGHRS and CDR2 is YFSETQ. The CDR3 DNA is TGCGCCAGCAGCTTGGTACTAGCGGCTAGCACAGATACGCAGTATTTT. Translating gives CASSLVLAASTDTQYF.

This clone was counted between two and nine times. V usage is TRBV4-3 and J usage is TRBJ2-7; D perhaps matches TRBD2 (5 bases). Trimming cost V 1 base and J 7 bases, with 14 bases left between them. Per the germline V gene, CDR1 is LGHNA and CDR2 is YSLEER. The CDR3 has 14 residues. CDR3 bases: TGCGCCAGCAGCCAAGTCCACGAACCGGGGGAGCAGTACTTC. It is translated as CASSQVHEPGEQYF.

This clone is a singleton in its sample. The V and J genes are TRBV27 and TRBJ2-7; D is uncertain. The V gene's germline CDR1 is MNHEY and CDR2 SMNVEV (reference sequence). The CDR3 extends over 14 amino acids. V was cut by 2 bases and J by 3 bases, with 11 bases left in between. CDR3 nucleotides: TGTGCCAGCAGTTTAAGGATTGGGCTCTACGAGCAGTACTTC. Amino acids: CASSLRIGLYEQYF.

This chain links TRBV5-4 with TRBJ2-7, with D possibly TRBD1 on 5 matching bases. This CDR3 has 13 amino acids. V was trimmed by 5 bases and J by 2 bases, leaving 11 bases between them. CDR1 and CDR2 from the germline V gene are SGHNT and YYREEE (reference sequence). CDR3 protein: CASRNRSTYEQYF. CDR3 DNA: TGTGCCAGCAGGAACAGGTCTACCTACGAGCAGTACTTC.

The V and J genes are TRBV4-1 and TRBJ1-2; no definite D call. The CDR3 length is 14 residues. V lost 1 base to trimming and J lost 2 bases, with 8 bases between them. The germline gives CDR1 MGHRA, CDR2 YSYEKL. The CDR3, as DNA: TGCGCCAGCAGCCAAGTAGGCGTGAACTATGGCTACACCTTC. Protein sequence: CASSQVGVNYGYTF.

The rearrangement links TRBV10-2 to TRBJ1-1; 7 bases are shared with TRBD1. The CDR3 has 16 residues. Unmatched junction bases numbered 15, after V lost 9 bases and J lost 2 bases. Germline lookup yields CDR1 WSHSY and CDR2 SAAADI. The CDR3 DNA is TGCGCCAGGGGGAAAGACAGGGAGACTTGTAACACTGAAGCTTTCTTT. The encoded protein is CARGKDRETCNTEAFF.